This paragraph covers one T cell receptor (beta chain) sequence. The antigen remains unidentified. Partitioning of CD4+ cells yielded a CD45RA+ naive subset and a CD45RA-negative memory subset. The data derive from a study of shared clonotypes between healthy human individuals. Study background: Donors were a couple of women and a few men aged 18 to 49.

The material for each subset, its genomic DNA, was split evenly across several immunoSEQ plates. TCRdb keeps only in-frame clones here, not all; method: immunoSEQ multiplex PCR. The sample shows over a million clones, 96% of them seen only once. The CDR3 has 14 amino acids. The V end was cut by 2 bases, the J end by 4 bases, with 12 bases between. Germline CDR1 reads SGHRS; CDR2 reads YFSETQ. Points from the study as a whole: Compared with memory subsets, naive subsets generally had larger estimated richness.

The origin of this receptor is a man younger than 40 in good health. V gene TRBV5-1 combines with J gene TRBJ1-1, with a tentative D call TRBD1 (5 bases). Specimen: naive CD4+ T cells sorted from blood. The subset here: CD45RA+ positively selected. Written as DNA, the CDR3 is TGCGCCAGCAGCTTTCAGCAGGGAGGCACTGAAGCTTTCTTT. As protein: CASSFQQGGTEAFF.